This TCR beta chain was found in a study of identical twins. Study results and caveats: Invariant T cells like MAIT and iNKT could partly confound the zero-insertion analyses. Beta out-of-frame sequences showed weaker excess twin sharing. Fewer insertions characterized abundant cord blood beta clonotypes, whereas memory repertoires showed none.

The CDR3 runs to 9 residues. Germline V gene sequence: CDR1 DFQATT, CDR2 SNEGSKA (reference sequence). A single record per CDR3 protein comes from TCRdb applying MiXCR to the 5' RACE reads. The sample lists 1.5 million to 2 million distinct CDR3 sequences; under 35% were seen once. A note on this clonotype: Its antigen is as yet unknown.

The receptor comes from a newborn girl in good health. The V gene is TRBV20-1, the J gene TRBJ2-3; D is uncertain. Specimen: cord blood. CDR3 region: CRTPDTQYF. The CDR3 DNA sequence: TGCAGGACCCCAGATACGCAGTATTTT.